This TCR beta chain was recorded in a study of T cell clonotyping in hematopoietic cell transplantation. Study overall: Cytoreduction preceded collection of pretransplant recipient samples. General study points: Recipient TCR diversity dropped after transplant; expanded clonotypes rose from day 30 to 180. Few recipient clonotypes overlapped donors; over 97% were de novo at given depth.

The sample's time point: recipient sample about 28 days before transplant, after cytoreduction. Samples: about 28 days before transplant, then days 30, 100 and 180 after. TCRdb's copy holds only in-frame clones and misses some; the assay was immunoSEQ multiplex PCR. This table has over 10,000 clones, approximately 80% appearing once. The CDR3 is made up of 16 amino acids. Trimming pared 4 bases from V and 5 bases from J, leaving 18 bases between. Germline V gene data show CDR1 as MGHRA and CDR2 as YSYEKL. A remark on this clone: Its antigen is unidentified.

This receptor was obtained from a man aged 60 to 69 with acute myeloid leukemia. Some clones in this sample may be carry-over from other donors' samples. This chain links TRBV4-1 with TRBJ1-5; a weak D match, TRBD1 (5 bases). This specimen consisted of peripheral blood mononuclear cells, obtained before stem cell transplant. CDR3 sequence reads: CASSPSRQIDDQPQHF. DNA of the CDR3: TGCGCCAGCAGCCCTTCTCGACAGATCGACGATCAGCCCCAGCATTTT.